This T cell receptor (beta chain) was sequenced for a study of technical replicates of blood from several donors (TCRdb year 2017). Libraries were built with the immunoSEQ multiplex PCR assay. The table comes from immuneACCESS by way of TCRdb, which keeps in-frame sequences with V and J called. Part of the clones is missing from these tables; in studies checked, under half for an unresolved V gene and the rest for unknown reasons. This sample holds approximately 82,000 clones; about nine tenths were observed only once. Jointly, the top ten make up over 0.35% of the sample. Remarks on this clone: The antigen this receptor binds is unknown. It has no much larger one-base neighbor in the sample; base qualities were not kept.

Looking up the germline V gene yields CDR1 SGHDT and CDR2 YYEEEE. Clipping removes 2 bases from V and 5 bases from J, with 3 as the unmatched junction base count. From its cysteine to its phenylalanine, the CDR3 spans 14 amino acids. The read is trimmed to its CDR3 DNA, 42 bases read in frame from base 1. The rearrangement joined TRBV5-6 to TRBJ1-5, with 8 bases matching TRBD1. This clonotype was sampled from a human donor in good health. Some clones in this sample may be carry-over from other donors' samples. Specimen: T cells isolated from PBMCs. The nucleotide sequence reads as follows: TGTGCCAGCAGCTTAGGACAGGGTTATCAGCCCCAGCATTTT. This gives the protein CASSLGQGYQPQHF.